The 6 T cell receptor beta chains in this list originate from one sample, sequenced in a study of blood T cell repertoires in COVID-19. Assay: immunoSEQ multiplex PCR; the TCRdb copy retains only in-frame clones and omits some. The table lists a few hundred thousand clones, approximately 91% of them singletons. The specimen sequenced was peripheral blood. Receptor source: a person aged 18 to 30 with COVID-19, enrolled during active disease.

The chain carries TRBV4-1 and TRBJ2-7; D might be TRBD1 (5 bases). CDR1 and CDR2 (germline): MGHRA, YSYEKL. This CDR3 spans 16 amino acids. Trimming pared 1 base from V and 3 bases from J, leaving 16 bases between. In DNA, the CDR3 is TGCGCCAGCAGCCAAGTTTTCAGGGAAAAGTTCTACGAGCAGTACTTC. This translates into CASSQVFREKFYEQYF.

This chain uses TRBV5-1 with TRBJ2-3; possibly TRBD2 for D (5 bases). This CDR3 spans 18 amino acids. CDR1 is SGHRS and CDR2 is YFSETQ in the germline V gene. Trimming took off 3 bases at V and 0 bases at J, with 20 bases between the two ends. The DNA for the CDR3 is TGCGCCAGCAGCTCCGGGCGGGTCGGAGACGGGAGCACAGATACGCAGTATTTT. Translated: CASSSGRVGDGSTDTQYF.

This chain links TRBV19 with TRBJ2-2; tentatively, D is TRBD1 (5 bases). The CDR3 spans 14 residues. The V end lost 10 bases, the J end lost 2 bases, and 14 bases lay between the germline ends. Germline V gene lookup returns CDR1 LNHDA and CDR2 SQIVND (reference sequence). The CDR3 spells CATSYGANTGELFF. As DNA, the CDR3 is TGTGCCACCTCTTATGGGGCTAACACCGGGGAGCTGTTTTTT. The entire variable domain, with the rest obtained from reference TRBV19 and TRBJ2-2, is as follows: DGGITQSPKYLFRKEGQNVTLSCEQNLNHDAMYWYRQDPGQGLRLIYYSQIVNDFQKGDIAEGYSVSREKKESFPLTVTSAQKNPTAFYLCATSYGANTGELFFGEGSRLTVL.

A note on this clone: Other DNA sequences in the same sample also yield this CDR3. The rearrangement links TRBV28 to TRBJ2-7, with a possible D match to TRBD1 (6 bases). Germline V CDR1 and CDR2: MDHEN, SYDVKM. There are 15 residues in the CDR3. V was trimmed by 1 base and J by 4 bases, leaving 14 bases between them. CDR3 DNA: TGTGCCAGCAGTTTATCTGGGGGCGGTACGTACGAGCAGTACTTC. Residues: CASSLSGGGTYEQYF.

V gene TRBV3-1 (or the pseudogene TRBV3-2) combines with J gene TRBJ1-2; maybe TRBD1 (5 bases). The V gene's germline CDR1 is LGHDT and CDR2 YNNKEL (reference sequence). The CDR3 contains 15 residues. Trimming removed 0 bases at V and 2 bases at J, with 10 bases between. The DNA of the CDR3 is TGTGCCAGCAGCCAAGAGGTGCAGGGCAACTATGGCTACACCTTC. This gives the protein CASSQEVQGNYGYTF.

J is TRBJ1-1 and V is TRBV2; 9 bases fit TRBD1. The CDR3 runs to 13 residues. Germline V gives CDR1 SNHLY, CDR2 FYNNEI. Trimming at V came to 6 bases and at J to 8 bases, leaving 7 bases not matched to a gene. CDR3 in DNA: TGTGCCAGCAGGCGCACAGGGGGCGGAGAAGCTTTCTTT. Its translation: CASRRTGGGEAFF.